The source of this T cell receptor beta chain is a study of T-cell reconstitution after alpha-beta-depleted transplantation in children. Study findings and constraints: Several hundred graft clones that had expanded were reportedly the source of alpha-beta T cells about two months after transplant. From surviving recipient T cells and thymic progenitors came the high day-60 TCRbeta diversity observed in some patients.

The CDR3 extends over 15 amino acids. The V gene's germline CDR1 is MDHEN and CDR2 SYDVKM. With regard to this clonotype: What it recognizes is unknown. One end of the junction fails to match germline, which may point to a read error.

Unique molecular identifiers tagged the TCRbeta library. TCRdb processed the PCR reads anew with MiXCR; each CDR3 protein has one entry. The sample has hundreds of thousands of distinct CDR3 sequences, under 15% seen once. The sequenced sample was PBMCs, mostly from graft donor cells, obtained 360 days after TCRalphabeta/CD19-depleted stem cell transplant. This TCR was recovered from a male patient between 5 and 17 years old who had a stem cell transplant for acute myeloid leukemia, so the T cells may come from the graft donor. This chain connects TRBV28 to TRBJ2-1, with a weak D call TRBD1 (6 bases). This chain's CDR3 is CASTRWGQDYNEQFF. DNA for the CDR3: TGTGCCAGCACCAGATGGGGACAAGACTACAATGAGCAGTTCTTT.